This T cell receptor (beta chain) was retrieved from a study of blood T cells in healthy people across ages. Study results and limitations: Older age went with lower TCR beta diversity per million T cells, in a roughly linear way. The study found TCR beta diversity correlated strongly with naive T cell percentage.

In the case of this clonotype: Its antigen is as yet unknown.

The germline V gene has CDR1 LGHDT and CDR2 YNNKEL (reference sequence). The V segment lost 5 bases and the J segment 5 bases; nucleotides outside the gene matches: 7. This CDR3 has 15 amino acids. Each sample had at least 6 million PBMCs isolated. A second PCR of about 6 to 11 cycles used a sample-barcoded 5' primer and a J-beta primer mix. TCRdb fed the 5' RACE reads into MiXCR, producing one record per CDR3 protein. Of around 1,500,000 distinct CDR3 sequences in the sample, approximately 38% were seen once. The origin of this receptor is a woman aged 18-30 years in good health. Source material: blood. This chain connects TRBV3-1 to TRBJ2-1; 9 bases are shared with TRBD2. The CDR3 coding sequence is TGTGCCAGCAGCTACCCCAGCGGGGGGAACAATGAGCAGTTCTTC. It encodes CASSYPSGGNNEQFF.